One and the same sample provided the 17 T cell receptor beta chains below, sequenced in a study of blood T cells in healthy people across ages. Next came a second PCR, run for about 6 to 11 cycles, which used a sample-barcoded 5' primer along with a J-beta primer mix. One entry per CDR3 protein, called by TCRdb with MiXCR from the 5' RACE reads. The sample lists hundreds of thousands of distinct CDR3 sequences; 25% to 30% were seen once. Sample: blood. The source is a woman aged 65 to 85 in good health.

A few counts support this clonotype. J is TRBJ2-5 and V is TRBV5-6; 14 nucleotides agree with TRBD2. Trimming took 4 bases from V and 1 from J; bases not matched to a gene: 9. The CDR3 spans 18 residues. Germline V gene sequence: CDR1 SGHDT, CDR2 YYEEEE. The CDR3, as DNA: TGTGCCAGCAGCATCCGACTAGCGGGAGGGCCTTCCCAAGAGACCCAGTACTTC. Translated, it gives CASSIRLAGGPSQETQYF.

The V gene is TRBV7-6, the J gene TRBJ1-5; D might be TRBD1 (6 bases). This CDR3 contains 17 residues. V lost 1 base, J lost 0 bases, and 13 bases lay in between. CDR1 and CDR2 from the germline V gene are SGHVS and FNYEAQ. The CDR3 bases are TGTGCCAGCAGCTTAGGGACAGAACTTTATAGCAATCAGCCCCAGCATTTT. This sequence encodes CASSLGTELYSNQPQHF. Based on the CDR3 plus reference TRBV7-6 and TRBJ1-5, the full variable domain is GAGVSQSPRYKVTKRGQDVALRCDPISGHVSLYWYRQALGQGPEFLTYFNYEAQQDKSGLPNDRFSAERPEGSISTLTIQRTEQRDSAMYRCASSLGTELYSNQPQHFGDGTRLSIL.

This clonotype was seen at least ten times. The rearrangement links TRBV11-1 to TRBJ1-1; no clear D gene. V was cut by 5 bases and J by 1 base, with 8 bases left in between. The CDR3 is made up of 13 amino acids. Germline lookup yields CDR1 SGHAT and CDR2 FQDESV (reference sequence). The CDR3 DNA sequence: TGTGCCAGCAGCCTCCGACAGAACACTGAAGCTTTCTTT. It codes for CASSLRQNTEAFF. Combining the CDR3 with reference TRBV11-1 and TRBJ1-1 gives the whole variable domain EAEVAQSPRYKITEKSQAVAFWCDPISGHATLYWYRQILGQGPELLVQFQDESVVDDSQLPKDRFSAERLKGVDSTLKIQPAELGDSAMYLCASSLRQNTEAFFGQGTRLTVV.

This clonotype is a singleton in its sample. The chain employs TRBV29-1 and TRBJ1-1, with a tentative D call TRBD1 (5 bases). CDR3 length: 12 amino acids. The germline V gene encodes CDR1 SQVTM and CDR2 ANQGSEA. V shed 6 bases and J shed 8 bases, with 16 bases lying between them. This chain's CDR3 is CSVSNQGLEAFF. CDR3 nucleotides: TGCAGCGTCTCAAACCAGGGTCTAGAAGCTTTCTTT.

The J gene is TRBJ2-1, the V gene TRBV4-1; TRBD2 is a possible D gene (5 bases). From germline, CDR1 is MGHRA and CDR2 YSYEKL. CDR3 size: 11 residues. Trimming cost V 10 bases and J 10 bases, with 14 bases left between them. The CDR3 DNA reads as TGCGCCACCAGTGAGGGTTGGGAGCAGTTCTTC. It codes for CATSEGWEQFF.

The table lists this clonotype with a few counts. The chain couples TRBV2 to TRBJ1-4; D gene ambiguous. Germline-derived CDR1 and CDR2 are SNHLY and FYNNEI. The CDR3 length is 13 residues. V lost 8 bases, J lost 6 bases, and 13 bases lay in between. Here the CDR3 reads CASSRYLDEKLFF. The CDR3 bases are TGTGCCAGCTCACGATACTTGGATGAAAAACTGTTTTTT.

With regard to this clonotype: The junction does not match germline at one end; this may be a read error. The chain employs TRBV12-3 or TRBV12-4 and TRBJ1-4; D is unclear. The CDR3 runs to 15 residues. The CDR3 reads CACSLAGATNEKLFF. The CDR3 DNA sequence: TGTGCCTGCAGTTTAGCCGGGGCAACTAATGAAAAACTGTTTTTT.

This clonotype was recorded a few times. The rearrangement uses TRBV10-2 and TRBJ1-5; D is undetermined. Trimming took 0 bases from V and 1 from J, leaving 7 bases between them. Germline assignment: CDR1 WSHSY and CDR2 SAAADI. CDR3 size: 15 residues. This CDR3 reads CASSESWGSNQPQHF. The CDR3 DNA is TGCGCCAGCAGTGAGTCCTGGGGAAGCAATCAGCCCCAGCATTTT.

The V and J genes are TRBV3-1 and TRBJ1-1, with D possibly being TRBD1 (6 bases). V gave up 0 bases and J gave up 8 bases, with 16 bases separating them. The germline CDR1 and CDR2 sequences are LGHDT and YNNKEL (reference sequence). The CDR3 runs 15 residues. CDR3 in amino acids: CASSQEGAGEREAFF. CDR3 bases: TGTGCCAGCAGCCAAGAGGGGGCAGGAGAGAGAGAAGCTTTCTTT.

As concerns this clonotype: Without the conserved terminal phenylalanine or tryptophan, this CDR3 likely stems from a read error. The genes are TRBV27 and TRBJ2-1; 8 bases are shared with TRBD2. The CDR3 totals 14 residues. V shed 4 bases, J shed 6 bases, and the junction held 5 bases outside the gene matches. The germline V gene has CDR1 MNHEY and CDR2 SMNVEV (reference sequence). This CDR3 is CASSSAGLGNEQFL. CDR3 bases: TGTGCCAGCAGTTCCGCGGGACTAGGCAATGAGCAGTTCCTC.

This clonotype was counted only a few times. V is TRBV5-1 and J is TRBJ1-6; D uncertain. The CDR3 length is 14 residues. Germline V gives CDR1 SGHRS, CDR2 YFSETQ. The V and J ends lost 7 bases and 7 bases respectively, with 15 bases between them. For the CDR3, the DNA is TGCGCCAGCCGGTTCACGGACCCCAATTCACCCCTCCACTTT. Encoded protein: CASRFTDPNSPLHF.

The chain has TRBV5-1 and TRBJ2-7, with TRBD2 matching 9 bases. Looked up from germline, CDR1 is SGHRS and CDR2 is YFSETQ. This CDR3 is 17 amino acids long. V was clipped by 2 bases and J by 0 bases; unmatched bases: 9. This chain's CDR3 is CASSFSRLAESSYEQYF. In nucleotides, the CDR3 is TGCGCCAGCAGCTTCTCACGACTAGCGGAAAGCTCCTACGAGCAGTACTTC.

The J gene is TRBJ2-6, the V gene TRBV27; unclear D gene. Trimming stripped 3 bases from V and 2 bases from J, with 8 bases between. This CDR3 has 15 amino acids. From germline, CDR1 is MNHEY and CDR2 SMNVEV (reference sequence). CDR3 region: CASSLWATGANVLTF. CDR3 DNA: TGTGCCAGCAGTTTGTGGGCGACTGGGGCCAACGTCCTGACTTTC.

This clonotype has only a few counts. The chain links TRBV29-1 to TRBJ2-1, with D possibly being TRBD2 (6 bases). The CDR3 loop spans 13 amino acids. Trimming stripped 4 bases from V and 0 bases from J, with 7 bases between. Germline CDR1 is SQVTM and CDR2 is ANQGSEA. CDR3: CSVVADSYNEQFF. DNA for the CDR3: TGCAGCGTTGTAGCGGACTCCTACAATGAGCAGTTCTTC.

Comments on this clonotype: Relative to the germline gene, one junction end is altered; a read error may explain this. The chain joins TRBV5-1 to TRBJ2-2; TRBD2 is a possible D gene (5 bases). The germline gives CDR1 SGHRS, CDR2 YFSETQ. This CDR3 spans 14 amino acids. The CDR3 nucleotides read TGCGCCAGCTGCGTGGACGGGAACACCAGGGAGCTGTTTTTT. Translating it yields CASCVDGNTRELFF.

The chain couples TRBV11-2 to TRBJ2-7, with TRBD2 identical over 11 bases. The CDR3 runs 15 residues. Trimming took 4 bases from V and 6 from J; bases not matched to a gene: 8. The germline V gene encodes CDR1 SGHAT and CDR2 FQNNGV. The CDR3 region is CASSSTSGVQGEQYF. Here the CDR3 DNA reads TGTGCCAGCAGCTCGACTAGCGGGGTCCAAGGCGAGCAGTACTTC.

This clonotype turned up a few times. In nucleotides, the CDR3 is TGCGCCAGCAGCCAAGCTCAAGTCGTGCGGGGTGAGACCCAGTACTTC. Amino acid sequence: CASSQAQVVRGETQYF. The chain is built from TRBV4-1 and TRBJ2-5, with D possibly being TRBD2 (6 bases). The V end lost 1 base, the J end lost 5 bases, and 17 bases lay between the germline ends. The CDR3 spans 16 residues. CDR1 is MGHRA, CDR2 YSYEKL, per germline.